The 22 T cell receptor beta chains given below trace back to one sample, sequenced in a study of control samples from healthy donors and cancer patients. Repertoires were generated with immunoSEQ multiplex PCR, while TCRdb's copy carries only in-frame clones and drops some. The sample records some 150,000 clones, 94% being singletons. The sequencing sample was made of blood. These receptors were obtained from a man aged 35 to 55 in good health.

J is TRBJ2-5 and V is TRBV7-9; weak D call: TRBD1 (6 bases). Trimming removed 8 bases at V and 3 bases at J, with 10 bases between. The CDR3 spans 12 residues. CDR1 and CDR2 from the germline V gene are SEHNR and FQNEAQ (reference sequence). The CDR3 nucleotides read TGTGCCAGCGGTCGGGACAAAGAGACCCAGTACTTC. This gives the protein CASGRDKETQYF.

The CDR3, as DNA: TGTGCCAGCAGCCCGGGGGGGCTAAGAGCCGGGGAGCTGTTTTTT. It translates to CASSPGGLRAGELFF. The chain couples TRBV11-3 to TRBJ2-2; 8 nucleotides line up with TRBD2. The CDR3 length is 15 residues. The germline gives CDR1 SGHNT, CDR2 YENEEA. Trimming at V came to 5 bases and at J to 6 bases, leaving 8 bases not matched to a gene.

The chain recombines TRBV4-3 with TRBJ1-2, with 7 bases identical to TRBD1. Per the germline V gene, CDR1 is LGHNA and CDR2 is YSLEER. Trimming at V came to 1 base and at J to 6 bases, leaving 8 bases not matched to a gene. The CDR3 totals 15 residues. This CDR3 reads CASSQGPAGGDGYTF. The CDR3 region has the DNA TGCGCCAGCAGCCAAGGGCCGGCAGGGGGAGATGGCTACACCTTC.

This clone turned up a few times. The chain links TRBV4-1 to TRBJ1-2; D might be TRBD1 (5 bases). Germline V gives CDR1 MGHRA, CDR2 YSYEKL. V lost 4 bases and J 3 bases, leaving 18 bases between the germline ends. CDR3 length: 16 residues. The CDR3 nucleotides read TGCGCCAGCAGCCCCCAAGTCCGGGGGATCCACTATGGCTACACCTTC. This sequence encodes CASSPQVRGIHYGYTF.

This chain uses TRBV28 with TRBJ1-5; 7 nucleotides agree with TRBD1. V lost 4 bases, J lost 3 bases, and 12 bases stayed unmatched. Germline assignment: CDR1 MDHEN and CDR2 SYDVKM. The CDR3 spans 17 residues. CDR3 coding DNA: TGTGCCAGCAGTTCTCAGGACAGGCGAACCTTCAATCAGCCCCAGCATTTT. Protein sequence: CASSSQDRRTFNQPQHF. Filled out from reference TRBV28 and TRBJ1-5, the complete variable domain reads DVKVTQSSRYLVKRTGEKVFLECVQDMDHENMFWYRQDPGLGLRLIYFSYDVKMKEKGDIPEGYSVSREKKERFSLILESASTNQTSMYLCASSSQDRRTFNQPQHFGDGTRLSIL.

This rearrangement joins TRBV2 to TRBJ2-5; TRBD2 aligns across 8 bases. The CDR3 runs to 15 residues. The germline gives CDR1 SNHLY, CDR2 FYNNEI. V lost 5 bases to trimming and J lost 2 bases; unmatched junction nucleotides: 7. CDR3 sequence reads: CASSPLAGTQETQYF. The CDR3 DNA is TGTGCCAGCAGTCCCCTAGCGGGCACTCAAGAGACCCAGTACTTC.

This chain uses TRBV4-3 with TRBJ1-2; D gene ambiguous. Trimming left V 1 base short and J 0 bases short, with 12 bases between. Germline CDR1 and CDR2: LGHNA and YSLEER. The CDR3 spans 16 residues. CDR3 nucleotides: TGCGCCAGCAGCCAAGTGTTGACAACCACTAACTATGGCTACACCTTC. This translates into CASSQVLTTTNYGYTF.

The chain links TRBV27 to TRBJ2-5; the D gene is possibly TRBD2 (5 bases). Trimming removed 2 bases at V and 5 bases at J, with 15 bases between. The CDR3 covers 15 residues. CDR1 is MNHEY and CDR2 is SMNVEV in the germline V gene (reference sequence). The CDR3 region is CASSLQPRPGETQYF. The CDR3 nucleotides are TGTGCCAGCAGTTTACAACCGCGGCCGGGGGAGACCCAGTACTTC.

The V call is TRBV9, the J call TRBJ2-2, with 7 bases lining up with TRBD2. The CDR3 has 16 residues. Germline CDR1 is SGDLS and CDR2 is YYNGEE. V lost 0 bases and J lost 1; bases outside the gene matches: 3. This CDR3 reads CASSVGGSRNTGELFF. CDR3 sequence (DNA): TGTGCCAGCAGCGTAGGCGGGAGTAGGAACACCGGGGAGCTGTTTTTT.

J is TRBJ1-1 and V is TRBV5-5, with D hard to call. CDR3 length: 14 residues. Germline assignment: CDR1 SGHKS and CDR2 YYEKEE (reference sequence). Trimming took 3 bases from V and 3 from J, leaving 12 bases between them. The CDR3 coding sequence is TGTGCCAGCAGCTACCAGATGAGGGACACTGAAGCTTTCTTT. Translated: CASSYQMRDTEAFF. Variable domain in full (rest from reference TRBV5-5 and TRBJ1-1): DAGVTQSPTHLIKTRGQQVTLRCSPISGHKSVSWYQQVLGQGPQFIFQYYEKEERGRGNFPDRFSARQFPNYSSELNVNALLLGDSALYLCASSYQMRDTEAFFGQGTRLTVV.

In nucleotides, the CDR3 is TGTGCCAGCAGCCACGTAGAGCGGGGGGCATACAATGAGCAGTTCTTC. Its protein is CASSHVERGAYNEQFF. The gene calls are TRBV11-2 and TRBJ2-1; 9 bases line up with TRBD2. The CDR3 extends over 16 amino acids. J was trimmed by 4 bases and V by 5 bases; bases with no gene match: 9. Per germline, CDR1 SGHAT and CDR2 FQNNGV.

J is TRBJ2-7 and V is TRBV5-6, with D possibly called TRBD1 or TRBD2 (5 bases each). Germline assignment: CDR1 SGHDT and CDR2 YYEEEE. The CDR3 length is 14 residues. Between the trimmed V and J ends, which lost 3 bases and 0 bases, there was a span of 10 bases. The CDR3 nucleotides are TGTGCCAGCAGCTGGGACGGGAACTCCTACGAGCAGTACTTC. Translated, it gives CASSWDGNSYEQYF.

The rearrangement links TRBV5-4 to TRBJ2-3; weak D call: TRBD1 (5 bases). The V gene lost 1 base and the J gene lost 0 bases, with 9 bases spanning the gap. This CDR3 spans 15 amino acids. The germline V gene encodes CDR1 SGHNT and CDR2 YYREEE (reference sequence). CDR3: CASSLTGVSTDTQYF. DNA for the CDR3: TGTGCCAGCAGCTTGACAGGAGTCAGCACAGATACGCAGTATTTT.

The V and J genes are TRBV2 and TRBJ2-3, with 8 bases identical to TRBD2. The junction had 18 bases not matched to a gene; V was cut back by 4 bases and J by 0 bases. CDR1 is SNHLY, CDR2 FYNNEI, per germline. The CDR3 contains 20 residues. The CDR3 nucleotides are TGTGCCAGCAGTGGCGTTCCCCTCGCGGGGGGCCTTAGTAGCACAGATACGCAGTATTTT. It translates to CASSGVPLAGGLSSTDTQYF.

In nucleotides, the CDR3 is TGCAGCGGTGGGGGGTGGTCTGGAAACACCATATATTTT. Translated: CSGGGWSGNTIYF. This chain connects TRBV29-1 to TRBJ1-3, with D perhaps TRBD1 (5 bases). The germline V gene has CDR1 SQVTM and CDR2 ANQGSEA. Trimming took off 7 bases at V and 1 base at J, with 11 bases between the two ends. The CDR3 runs 13 residues.

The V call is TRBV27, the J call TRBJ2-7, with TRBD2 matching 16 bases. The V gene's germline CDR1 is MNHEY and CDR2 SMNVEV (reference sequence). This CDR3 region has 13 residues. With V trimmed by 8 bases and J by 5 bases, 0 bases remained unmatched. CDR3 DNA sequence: TGTGCCAGCGGGACTAGCGGGAGGGACGAGCAGTACTTC. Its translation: CASGTSGRDEQYF.

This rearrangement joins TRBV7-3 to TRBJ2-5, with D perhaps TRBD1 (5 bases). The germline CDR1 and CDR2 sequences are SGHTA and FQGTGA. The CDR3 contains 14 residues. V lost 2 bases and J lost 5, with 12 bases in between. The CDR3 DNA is TGTGCCAGCAGCTTAGGTCCCAGGGCGGAGACCCAGTACTTC. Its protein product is CASSLGPRAETQYF.

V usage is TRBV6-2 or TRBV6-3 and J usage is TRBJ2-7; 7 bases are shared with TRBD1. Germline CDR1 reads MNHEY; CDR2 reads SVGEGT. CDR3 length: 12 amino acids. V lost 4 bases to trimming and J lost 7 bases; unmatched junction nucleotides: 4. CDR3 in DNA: TGTGCCAGCAGTTCGGCAGGGGGAGAGCAGTACTTC. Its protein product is CASSSAGGEQYF.

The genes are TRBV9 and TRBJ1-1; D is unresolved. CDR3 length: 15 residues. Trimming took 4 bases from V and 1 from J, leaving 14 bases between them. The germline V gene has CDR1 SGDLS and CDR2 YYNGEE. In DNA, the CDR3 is TGTGCCAGCAGCCCGAGGCTTGGAGGGAACACTGAAGCTTTCTTT. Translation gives CASSPRLGGNTEAFF.

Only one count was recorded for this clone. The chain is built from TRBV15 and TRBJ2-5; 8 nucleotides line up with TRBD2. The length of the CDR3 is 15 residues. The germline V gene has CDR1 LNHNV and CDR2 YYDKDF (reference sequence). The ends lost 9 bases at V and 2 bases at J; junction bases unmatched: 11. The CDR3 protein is CATAFKRGMQETQYF. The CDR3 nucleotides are TGTGCCACAGCCTTTAAGCGGGGGATGCAAGAGACCCAGTACTTC.

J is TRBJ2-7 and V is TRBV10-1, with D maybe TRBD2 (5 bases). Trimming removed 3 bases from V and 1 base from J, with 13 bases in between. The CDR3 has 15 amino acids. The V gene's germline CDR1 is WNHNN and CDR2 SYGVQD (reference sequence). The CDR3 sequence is CASSDGFPGSYEQYF. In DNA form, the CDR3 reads TGCGCCAGCAGTGATGGATTCCCGGGGTCCTACGAGCAGTACTTC.

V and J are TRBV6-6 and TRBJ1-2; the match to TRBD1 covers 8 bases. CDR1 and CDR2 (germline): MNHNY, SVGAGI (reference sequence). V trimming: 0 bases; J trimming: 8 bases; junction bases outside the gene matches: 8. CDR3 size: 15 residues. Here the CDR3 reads CASSYSAGGTDGYTF. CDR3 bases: TGTGCCAGCAGTTACTCGGCAGGGGGCACTGACGGCTACACCTTC.